This TCR beta chain was sequenced during a study of blood T cell repertoires in COVID-19. TCRdb keeps only in-frame clones here, not all; method: immunoSEQ multiplex PCR. The repertoire holds 200,000 or so clones, with 70% to 90% as singletons. Residents of about two dozen US areas, aged roughly 18 to 89 years, made up the participants. With V trimmed by 4 bases and J by 5 bases, 11 bases remained unmatched. Germline V gene data show CDR1 as SGHNT and CDR2 as YYREEE (reference sequence). CDR3 length: 16 amino acids. This sequence was found in a man younger than 40 who had recovered from COVID-19. This chain links TRBV5-4 with TRBJ2-3, with 9 bases aligning to TRBD1. The sample consisted of PBMCs or T cells enriched from blood (not recorded which). The DNA for the CDR3 is TGTGCCAGCAGCCCGTCCCGGGACAGGGTACGAGATACGCAGTATTTT. Protein sequence: CASSPSRDRVRDTQYF.